This T cell receptor beta chain was profiled in a study of cytomegalovirus exposure and HLA in healthy donors. The CDR3 spans 15 residues. Between the trimmed V and J ends, which lost 4 bases and 5 bases, there was a span of 13 bases. Looked up from germline, CDR1 is SGHNT and CDR2 is YYREEE (reference sequence). Researchers ran the PCR with 60 Vbeta and 13 Jbeta primers. Measured with immunoSEQ multiplex PCR; TCRdb has only the in-frame clones, and not every one. The table has roughly 140,000 clones, over 60% seen once. The receptor's source is a young woman in good health and CMV-seropositive. This rearrangement joins TRBV5-4 to TRBJ1-6; tentative D call: TRBD1 (6 bases). The specimen sequenced was PBMCs. The CDR3 bases are TGTGCCAGCAGCACAGGGAGGGTGAATAATTCACCCCTCCACTTT. It is translated as CASSTGRVNNSPLHF.